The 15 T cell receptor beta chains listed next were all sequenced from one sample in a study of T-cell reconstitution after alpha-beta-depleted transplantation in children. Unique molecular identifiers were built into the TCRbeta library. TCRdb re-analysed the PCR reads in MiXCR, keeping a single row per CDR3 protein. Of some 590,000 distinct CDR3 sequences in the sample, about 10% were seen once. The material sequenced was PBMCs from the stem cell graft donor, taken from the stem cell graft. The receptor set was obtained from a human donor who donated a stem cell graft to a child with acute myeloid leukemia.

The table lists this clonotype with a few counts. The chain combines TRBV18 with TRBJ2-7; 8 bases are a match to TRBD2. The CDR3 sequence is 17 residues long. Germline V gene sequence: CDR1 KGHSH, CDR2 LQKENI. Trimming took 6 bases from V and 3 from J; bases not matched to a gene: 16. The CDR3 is CASSRFPPGGRFYEQYF. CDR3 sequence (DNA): TGTGCCAGCTCCCGGTTTCCGCCGGGGGGGAGATTCTACGAGCAGTACTTC.

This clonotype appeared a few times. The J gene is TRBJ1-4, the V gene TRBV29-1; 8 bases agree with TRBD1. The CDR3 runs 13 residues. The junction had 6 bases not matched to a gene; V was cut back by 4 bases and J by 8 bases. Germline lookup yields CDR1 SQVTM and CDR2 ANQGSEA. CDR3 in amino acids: CSVAVPGGEKLFF. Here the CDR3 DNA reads TGCAGCGTTGCCGTCCCAGGGGGCGAAAAACTGTTTTTT.

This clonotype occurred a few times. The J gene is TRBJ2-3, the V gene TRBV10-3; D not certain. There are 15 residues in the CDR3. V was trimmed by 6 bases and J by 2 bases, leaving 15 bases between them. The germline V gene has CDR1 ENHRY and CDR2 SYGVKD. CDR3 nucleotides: TGTGCCATCAGCCCGCGGAAGCTATTCACAGATACGCAGTATTTT. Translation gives CAISPRKLFTDTQYF.

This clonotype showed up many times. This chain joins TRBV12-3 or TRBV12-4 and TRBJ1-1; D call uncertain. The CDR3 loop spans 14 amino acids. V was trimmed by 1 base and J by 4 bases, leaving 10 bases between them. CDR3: CASSLGGARTEAFF. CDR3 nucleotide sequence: TGTGCCAGCAGTTTAGGAGGAGCACGCACTGAAGCTTTCTTT.

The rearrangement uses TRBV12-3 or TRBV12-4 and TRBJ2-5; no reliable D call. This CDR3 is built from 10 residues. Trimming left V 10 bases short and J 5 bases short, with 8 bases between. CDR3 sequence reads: CATAGETQYF. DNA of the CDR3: TGTGCCACGGCCGGGGAGACCCAGTACTTC.

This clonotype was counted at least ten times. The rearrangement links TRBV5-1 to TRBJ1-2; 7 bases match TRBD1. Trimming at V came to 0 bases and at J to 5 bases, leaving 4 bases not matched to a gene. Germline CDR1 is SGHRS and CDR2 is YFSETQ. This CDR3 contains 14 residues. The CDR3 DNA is TGCGCCAGCAGCTTGGGGGGACAGCCTTATGGCTACACCTTC. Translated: CASSLGGQPYGYTF.

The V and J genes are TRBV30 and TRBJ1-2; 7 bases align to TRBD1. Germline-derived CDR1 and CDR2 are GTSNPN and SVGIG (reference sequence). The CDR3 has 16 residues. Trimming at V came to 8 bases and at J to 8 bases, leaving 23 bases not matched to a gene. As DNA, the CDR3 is TGTGCCGGCAATCTCGGACAGGCGAGCCTTGTGGGGGGCTACACCTTC. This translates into CAGNLGQASLVGGYTF.

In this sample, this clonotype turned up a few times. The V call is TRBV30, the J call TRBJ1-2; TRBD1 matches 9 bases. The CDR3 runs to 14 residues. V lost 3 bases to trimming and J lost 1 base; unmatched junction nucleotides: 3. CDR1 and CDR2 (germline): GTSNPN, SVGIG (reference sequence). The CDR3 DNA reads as TGTGCCTGGAGCGGACAGGGGAGTAACTATGGCTACACCTTC. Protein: CAWSGQGSNYGYTF.

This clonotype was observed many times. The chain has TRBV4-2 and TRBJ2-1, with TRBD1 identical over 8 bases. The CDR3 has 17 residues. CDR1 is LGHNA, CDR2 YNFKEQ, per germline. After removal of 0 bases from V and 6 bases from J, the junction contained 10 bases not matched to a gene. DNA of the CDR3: TGTGCCAGCAGCCAAGAGGCGGACAGGGTGAGGCGCAATGAGCAGTTCTTC. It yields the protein CASSQEADRVRRNEQFF.

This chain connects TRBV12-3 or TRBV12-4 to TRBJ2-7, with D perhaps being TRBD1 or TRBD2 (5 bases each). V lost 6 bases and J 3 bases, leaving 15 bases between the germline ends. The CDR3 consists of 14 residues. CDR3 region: CASSSRDAGYEQYF. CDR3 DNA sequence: TGTGCCAGCAGCTCAAGGGACGCGGGCTACGAGCAGTACTTC.

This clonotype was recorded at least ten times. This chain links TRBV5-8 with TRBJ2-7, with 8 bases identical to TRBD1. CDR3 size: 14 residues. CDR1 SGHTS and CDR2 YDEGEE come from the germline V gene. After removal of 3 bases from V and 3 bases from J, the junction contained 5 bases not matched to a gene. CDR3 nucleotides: TGTGCCAGCAGCTCGATCGACAGGGGCTACGAGCAGTACTTC. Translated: CASSSIDRGYEQYF.

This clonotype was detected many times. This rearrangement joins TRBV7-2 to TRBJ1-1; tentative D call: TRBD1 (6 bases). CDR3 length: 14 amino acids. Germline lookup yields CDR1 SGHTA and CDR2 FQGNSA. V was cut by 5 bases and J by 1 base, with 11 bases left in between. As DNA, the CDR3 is TGTGCCAGCAGCCCGTCGGACAGGAACACTGAAGCTTTCTTT. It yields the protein CASSPSDRNTEAFF.

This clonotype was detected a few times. The CDR3 DNA reads as TGCGCCAGCAGCTTGGGCGGGCTGAAGACCCAGTACTTC. Protein product: CASSLGGLKTQYF. The gene calls are TRBV5-1 and TRBJ2-5; D might be TRBD2 (5 bases). CDR3 length: 13 amino acids. V dropped 0 bases and J dropped 6 bases, with 9 bases sitting between them. Per the germline V gene, CDR1 is SGHRS and CDR2 is YFSETQ.

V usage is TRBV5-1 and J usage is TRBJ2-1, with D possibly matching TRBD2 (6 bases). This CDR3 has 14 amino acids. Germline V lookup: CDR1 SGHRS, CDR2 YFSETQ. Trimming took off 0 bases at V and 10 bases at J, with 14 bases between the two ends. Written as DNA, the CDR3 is TGCGCCAGCAGCTTGGATCCGGCTAGCGAAGAGCAGTTCTTC. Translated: CASSLDPASEEQFF. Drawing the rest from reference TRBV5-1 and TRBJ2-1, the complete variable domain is KAGVTQTPRYLIKTRGQQVTLSCSPISGHRSVSWYQQTPGQGLQFLFEYFSETQRNKGNFPGRFSGRQFSNSRSEMNVSTLELGDSALYLCASSLDPASEEQFFGPGTRLTVL.

CDR3 DNA sequence: TGTGCCAGCAGTCCATCTACAGGGCAAGGCTACACCTTC. This encodes CASSPSTGQGYTF. This chain joins TRBV7-2 and TRBJ1-2, with a possible D match to TRBD1 (6 bases). V shed 6 bases and J shed 8 bases, with 16 bases lying between them. The CDR3 is made up of 13 amino acids. CDR1 is SGHTA and CDR2 is FQGNSA in the germline V gene. Filled out from reference TRBV7-2 and TRBJ1-2, the complete variable domain reads GAGVSQSPSNKVTEKGKDVELRCDPISGHTALYWYRQSLGQGLEFLIYFQGNSAPDKSGLPSDRFSAERTGGSVSTLTIQRTQQEDSAVYLCASSPSTGQGYTFGSGTRLTVV.